These 24 T cell receptor beta chains originate from one sample sequenced in a study of T cell repertoires in cytomegalovirus infection. TCRdb passed the reads through MiXCR, listing each CDR3 protein once. The data show fewer than 550,000 distinct CDR3 sequences, roughly 12% seen once. Input material: PBMCs. The receptors stem from a human donor in good health (CMV status not recorded). Some clones in this sample may be carry-over from other donors' samples.

This clonotype was recorded many times. The J gene is TRBJ2-5, the V gene TRBV12-3 or TRBV12-4; 10 nucleotides line up with TRBD1. The V segment lost 8 bases and the J segment 3 bases; nucleotides outside the gene matches: 0. The CDR3 runs to 12 residues. CDR3 coding DNA: TGTGCCAGCGGGACAGGGGAAGAGACCCAGTACTTC. This translates into CASGTGEETQYF.

This clonotype has ten or more counts. The CDR3: CASSQVISDEQFF. In DNA, the CDR3 is TGTGCCAGCAGCCAAGTTATCAGCGATGAGCAGTTCTTC. The rearrangement links TRBV4-2 to TRBJ2-1; D not certain. The CDR3 consists of 13 residues. V shed 1 base and J shed 8 bases, with 9 bases lying between them. Germline assignment: CDR1 LGHNA and CDR2 YNFKEQ.

In its sample, this clonotype was seen many times. The chain couples TRBV19 to TRBJ1-5; D unclear. The CDR3 totals 16 residues. Germline values: CDR1 LNHDA, CDR2 SQIVND (reference sequence). The ends were cut back, 5 bases at V and 0 bases at J, with 14 bases in the middle. The CDR3 coding sequence is TGTGCCAGTAGTCAGCGACGAGAAATTAGCAATCAGCCCCAGCATTTT. As protein: CASSQRREISNQPQHF.

V usage is TRBV6-2 or TRBV6-3 and J usage is TRBJ1-5; possibly TRBD1 for D (6 bases). Germline V gives CDR1 MNHEY, CDR2 SVGEGT. This CDR3 spans 15 amino acids. Between the trimmed V and J ends, which lost 6 bases and 2 bases, there was a span of 14 bases. CDR3: CASRLRGLGNQPQHF. For the CDR3, the DNA is TGTGCCAGCAGGCTCAGGGGATTGGGCAATCAGCCCCAGCATTTT.

This clonotype appeared many times. The V call is TRBV12-3 or TRBV12-4, the J call TRBJ2-7; D is tentatively TRBD1 or TRBD2 (6 bases each). The V gene lost 6 bases and the J gene lost 4 bases, with 19 bases spanning the gap. The CDR3 has 15 amino acids. The CDR3 nucleotides are TGTGCCAGCAGAGCCCGGGGGCCGGGGAGTTACGAGCAGTACTTC. This encodes CASRARGPGSYEQYF.

This clonotype was seen repeatedly, ten times or more. The rearrangement links TRBV7-2 to TRBJ2-3; possible D gene TRBD2, 5 bases. Trimming stripped 5 bases from V and 0 bases from J, with 15 bases between. CDR1 and CDR2 (germline): SGHTA, FQGNSA. The CDR3 is made up of 16 amino acids. For the CDR3, the DNA is TGTGCCAGCAGCCCTAGCTGGCTCCAGAGCACAGATACGCAGTATTTT. This codes for CASSPSWLQSTDTQYF.

The chain employs TRBV5-4 and TRBJ2-2, with a tentative D call TRBD1 (5 bases). The germline CDR1 and CDR2 sequences are SGHNT and YYREEE (reference sequence). CDR3 length: 14 residues. The V and J ends lost 3 bases and 1 base respectively, with 7 bases between them. The CDR3 DNA sequence: TGTGCCAGCAGCTCGGACAAGAACACCGGGGAGCTGTTTTTT. The encoded protein is CASSSDKNTGELFF.

The rearrangement joins TRBV9 to TRBJ1-1; 10 nucleotides match TRBD1. V lost 0 bases, J lost 3 bases, and 2 bases stayed unmatched. The CDR3 length is 15 residues. Germline V lookup: CDR1 SGDLS, CDR2 YYNGEE. The CDR3 reads CASSVAGTGDTEAFF. In DNA, the CDR3 is TGTGCCAGCAGCGTAGCCGGGACAGGGGACACTGAAGCTTTCTTT. Full variable domain (outside the CDR3, taken from reference TRBV9 and TRBJ1-1): DSGVTQTPKHLITATGQRVTLRCSPRSGDLSVYWYQQSLDQGLQFLIQYYNGEERAKGNILERFSAQQFPDLHSELNLSSLELGDSALYFCASSVAGTGDTEAFFGQGTRLTVV.

This clonotype was counted between two and nine times. This chain connects TRBV19 to TRBJ2-1; no clear D gene. V lost 1 base, J lost 8 bases, and 15 bases lay in between. Germline V lookup: CDR1 LNHDA, CDR2 SQIVND (reference sequence). This CDR3 is built from 15 residues. Here the CDR3 DNA reads TGTGCCAGTAGTATAGGACCCCCCGGGCGCGATGAGCAGTTCTTC. Protein: CASSIGPPGRDEQFF.

This clonotype was detected many times. V usage is TRBV24-1 and J usage is TRBJ2-1; 13 bases are a match to TRBD2. V was pared by 7 bases and J by 6 bases, with 5 bases of the junction left unmatched. This CDR3 contains 15 residues. The germline CDR1 and CDR2 sequences are KGHDR and SFDVKD. The CDR3 protein is CATSAWTSGSNEQFF. As DNA, the CDR3 is TGTGCCACCAGCGCTTGGACTAGCGGGAGCAATGAGCAGTTCTTC.

The rearrangement uses TRBV20-1 and TRBJ2-5, with 9 positions matching TRBD1. CDR1 and CDR2 from the germline V gene are DFQATT and SNEGSKA (reference sequence). The CDR3 runs to 12 residues. The CDR3 loop reads CGTTGGGETQYF. The DNA of the CDR3 is TGCGGTACAACAGGGGGCGGGGAGACCCAGTACTTC.

This clonotype was seen a few times. The V gene is TRBV9, the J gene TRBJ1-2; possible D gene TRBD1, 5 bases. The V end was cut by 3 bases, the J end by 8 bases, with 23 bases between. Germline V gene lookup returns CDR1 SGDLS and CDR2 YYNGEE. This CDR3 is built from 16 residues. The CDR3 bases are TGTGCCAGCAGCGGCAGGGTTGGCGGGGCCGTCGACGGCTACACCTTC. This translates into CASSGRVGGAVDGYTF.

This clonotype was seen ten or more times. The rearrangement uses TRBV7-9 and TRBJ2-3; D is unresolved. Trimming shortened V by 7 bases and J by 5 bases, and 13 bases separated the two germline ends. Per germline, CDR1 SEHNR and CDR2 FQNEAQ (reference sequence). The CDR3 length is 13 residues. The CDR3 coding sequence is TGTGCCAGCACAGCGCCTCGTGAAGATACGCAGTATTTT. As protein: CASTAPREDTQYF.

The chain has TRBV20-1 and TRBJ2-5; TRBD2 is a possible D gene (6 bases). The V end was cut by 6 bases, the J end by 1 base, with 18 bases between. Per germline, CDR1 DFQATT and CDR2 SNEGSKA (reference sequence). The CDR3 has 15 amino acids. The CDR3, as DNA: TGCAGTGCCGATAAACCAGCGGGCCCCCAAGAGACCCAGTACTTC. This translates into CSADKPAGPQETQYF.

At least ten counts were recorded for this clonotype. The chain couples TRBV7-2 to TRBJ2-2, with 8 bases lining up with TRBD1. The ends lost 1 base at V and 7 bases at J; junction bases unmatched: 8. The V gene's germline CDR1 is SGHTA and CDR2 FQGNSA. This CDR3 is 16 amino acids long. For the CDR3, the DNA is TGTGCCAGCAGCTTAGGATCCAGGGGGCGAGGCGGGGAGCTGTTTTTT. This gives the protein CASSLGSRGRGGELFF.

This clonotype was recorded at least ten times. The chain couples TRBV7-8 to TRBJ2-7, with unresolved D. Trimming stripped 1 base from V and 10 bases from J, with 11 bases between. Looked up from germline, CDR1 is SGHVS and CDR2 is FQNEAQ. The CDR3 has 12 amino acids. CDR3 in amino acids: CASSLENPPQYF. Here the CDR3 DNA reads TGTGCCAGCAGCTTAGAAAACCCCCCCCAGTACTTC.

In this sample, this clonotype turned up many times. The chain carries TRBV6-1 and TRBJ2-1, with unresolved D. CDR1 MNHNS and CDR2 SASEGT come from the germline V gene. The V end was cut by 1 base, the J end by 4 bases, with 14 bases between. This CDR3 has 16 residues. The CDR3 protein is CASSEDAKTWYNEQFF. The DNA for the CDR3 is TGTGCCAGCAGTGAAGATGCGAAAACGTGGTACAATGAGCAGTTCTTC.

There are a few counts of this clonotype. The chain uses TRBV27 and TRBJ2-4; no clear D gene. The CDR3 is 13 amino acids. Germline V gives CDR1 MNHEY, CDR2 SMNVEV (reference sequence). Trimming took off 6 bases at V and 6 bases at J, with 12 bases between the two ends. The CDR3 protein is CASSDPPGNIQYF. The CDR3 DNA reads as TGTGCCAGCAGCGATCCCCCAGGAAACATTCAGTACTTC.

Concerning this clonotype: With a much larger clone just one base away, this may be a read error. The CDR3 carries no conserved terminal phenylalanine or tryptophan, so it likely arises from a read error. The chain employs TRBV6-1 and TRBJ1-2, with D unclear. Germline values: CDR1 MNHNS, CDR2 SASEGT. This CDR3 region has 11 residues. Trimming cost V 1 base and J 5 bases, with 2 bases left between them. The CDR3 sequence is CASSEVYGYTL. DNA for the CDR3: TGTGCCAGCAGTGAAGTTTATGGCTACACCCTC.

In this sample, this clonotype turned up many times. The chain is built from TRBV28 and TRBJ2-7; 11 bases are shared with TRBD1. The V and J ends lost 7 bases and 3 bases, in that order; junction bases with no gene match: 5. Germline assignment: CDR1 MDHEN and CDR2 SYDVKM. The CDR3 is 14 residues long. In nucleotides, the CDR3 is TGTGCCAGCACCTCCGGGACAGGGGGCTACGAGCAGTACTTC. Translation: CASTSGTGGYEQYF.

The V call is TRBV10-3, the J call TRBJ2-5; 7 bases map to TRBD2. CDR1 ENHRY and CDR2 SYGVKD come from the germline V gene. The CDR3 runs to 13 residues. V gave up 8 bases and J gave up 2 bases; unmatched junction bases: 5. CDR3: CAIAGTTQETQYF. The CDR3 DNA reads TGTGCCATCGCGGGGACTACACAAGAGACCCAGTACTTC.

This clonotype has only a few counts. V and J are TRBV20-1 and TRBJ1-5; 9 bases fit TRBD1. With 6 bases clipped from V and 6 bases from J, the junction kept 6 bases outside the gene matches. Germline V gives CDR1 DFQATT, CDR2 SNEGSKA (reference sequence). The CDR3 consists of 13 residues. The CDR3 region has the DNA TGCAGTGCAGAGGGACAGGGTGTTCAGCCCCAGCATTTT. It specifies CSAEGQGVQPQHF.

This clonotype was counted ten times or more. The chain uses TRBV19 and TRBJ1-1; no definite D call. The V end was cut by 7 bases, the J end by 3 bases, with 18 bases between. CDR1 and CDR2 (germline): LNHDA, SQIVND (reference sequence). The CDR3 runs 15 residues. CDR3 sequence (DNA): TGTGCCAGTACTTTAGCGGGGAAGAGGGACACTGAAGCTTTCTTT. Translated: CASTLAGKRDTEAFF.

This clonotype showed up many times. V is TRBV4-1 and J is TRBJ1-1; no reliable D call. CDR3 size: 14 residues. Germline V gene data show CDR1 as MGHRA and CDR2 as YSYEKL. Between the trimmed V and J ends, which lost 3 bases and 1 base, there was a span of 9 bases. This CDR3 is CASSHFRGNTEAFF. CDR3 DNA: TGCGCCAGCAGCCATTTCCGGGGGAACACTGAAGCTTTCTTT.